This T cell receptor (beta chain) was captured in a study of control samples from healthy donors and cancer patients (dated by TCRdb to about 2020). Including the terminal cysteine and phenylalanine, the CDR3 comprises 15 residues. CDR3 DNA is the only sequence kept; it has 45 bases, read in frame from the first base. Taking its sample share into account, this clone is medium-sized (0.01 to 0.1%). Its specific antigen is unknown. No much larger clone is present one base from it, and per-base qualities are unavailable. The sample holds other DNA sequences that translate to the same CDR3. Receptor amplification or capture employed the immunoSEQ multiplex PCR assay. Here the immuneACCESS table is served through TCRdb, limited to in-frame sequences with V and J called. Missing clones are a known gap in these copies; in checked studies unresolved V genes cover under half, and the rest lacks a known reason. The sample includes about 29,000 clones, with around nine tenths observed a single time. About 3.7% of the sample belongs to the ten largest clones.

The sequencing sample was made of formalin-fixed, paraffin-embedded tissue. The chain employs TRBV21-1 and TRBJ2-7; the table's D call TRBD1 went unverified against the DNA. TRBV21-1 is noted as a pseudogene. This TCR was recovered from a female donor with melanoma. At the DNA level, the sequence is TGTGCCAGCAGCTACTCGGGACAGTGGGCCTACGAGCAGTACTTC. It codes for CASSYSGQWAYEQYF.